The 29 T cell receptor beta chains below were found in one sample sequenced in a study of CD8 T cells in Susac syndrome. Random hexamers primed reverse transcription of roughly 0.5 to 1 ug RNA. Each CDR3 protein is one row after TCRdb ran MiXCR on the immunoSEQ multiplex PCR reads. The sample includes some 97,000 distinct CDR3 sequences, approximately 95% of them seen just once. The specimen was CD8+ T cells from PBMCs. Receptor source: a human donor with Susac syndrome.

This chain uses TRBV29-1 with TRBJ2-2; TRBD1 is a possible D gene (6 bases). Germline CDR1 reads SQVTM; CDR2 reads ANQGSEA. With 7 bases removed from V and 5 bases from J, the gap between germline ends came to 23 bases. This CDR3 has 16 residues. The chain's CDR3 is CSAVGGGNRETGELFF. The CDR3 DNA reads TGCAGCGCCGTTGGTGGGGGAAACAGGGAAACCGGGGAGCTGTTTTTT.

CDR3 bases: TGTGCCAGCAGCCAAGTCCAGGGGCCCTACGAGCAGTACTTC. Translating gives CASSQVQGPYEQYF. The rearrangement uses TRBV3-1 and TRBJ2-7; tentative D call: TRBD1 (6 bases). This CDR3 has 14 amino acids. Germline CDR1 is LGHDT and CDR2 is YNNKEL (reference sequence). V lost 1 base to trimming and J lost 2 bases, with 9 bases between them.

The V call is TRBV29-1, the J call TRBJ2-2; TRBD1 might be the D (7 bases). The V end lost 0 bases, the J end lost 2 bases, and 19 bases lay between the germline ends. CDR1 is SQVTM and CDR2 is ANQGSEA in the germline V gene. The CDR3 has 18 amino acids. The DNA for the CDR3 is TGCAGCGTTGAAGATAGGGGGCGGGAACAGAGTAACACCGGGGAGCTGTTTTTT. Translated, it gives CSVEDRGREQSNTGELFF.

This chain connects TRBV12-5 to TRBJ2-1; D is uncertain. Trimming removed 7 bases at V and 7 bases at J, with 8 bases between. Germline assignment: CDR1 LGHNT and CDR2 FRNRAP. This CDR3 region has 11 residues. The DNA for the CDR3 is TGTGCTAGTGCGTATAATAATGAGCAGTTCTTC. Residues: CASAYNNEQFF.

V gene TRBV19 combines with J gene TRBJ2-4, with TRBD1 as a possible D gene (6 bases). There are 12 residues in the CDR3. V lost 4 bases and J lost 5, with 6 bases in between. CDR1 LNHDA and CDR2 SQIVND come from the germline V gene (reference sequence). The CDR3 loop reads CASSRTENIQYF. CDR3 bases: TGTGCCAGTAGTAGGACAGAAAACATTCAGTACTTC.

The chain uses TRBV20-1 and TRBJ2-3; 10 bases align to TRBD2. The ends lost 3 bases at V and 5 bases at J; junction bases unmatched: 8. Germline values: CDR1 DFQATT, CDR2 SNEGSKA (reference sequence). This CDR3 spans 15 amino acids. CDR3 region: CSASSGLAWLDTQYF. For the CDR3, the DNA is TGCAGTGCTAGTTCGGGACTAGCGTGGTTAGATACGCAGTATTTT.

The chain employs TRBV9 and TRBJ1-2; no reliable D call. Germline loops: CDR1 SGDLS, CDR2 YYNGEE. V lost 6 bases to trimming and J lost 5 bases, with 8 bases between them. This CDR3 has 11 amino acids. As DNA, the CDR3 is TGTGCCAGCAAGAATGCGTATGGCTACACCTTC. Translating gives CASKNAYGYTF.

J is TRBJ2-1 and V is TRBV5-1, with 12 bases aligning to TRBD2. With V trimmed by 4 bases and J by 8 bases, 7 bases remained unmatched. Germline V gives CDR1 SGHRS, CDR2 YFSETQ. The CDR3 has 15 amino acids. CDR3 sequence: CASSPPTSGRYEQFF. CDR3 coding DNA: TGCGCCAGCAGCCCACCGACTAGCGGGAGATATGAGCAGTTCTTC.

The chain links TRBV9 to TRBJ1-4, with D perhaps TRBD1 (5 bases). V was clipped by 0 bases and J by 8 bases, with 11 bases between them. This CDR3 contains 14 residues. Germline CDR1 SGDLS, CDR2 YYNGEE. CDR3 in amino acids: CASSVGRDGEKLFF. As DNA, the CDR3 is TGTGCCAGCAGCGTAGGCAGGGATGGCGAAAAACTGTTTTTT.

The sample holds one count of this clonotype. The chain links TRBV20-1 to TRBJ2-7; 7 bases agree with TRBD2. The CDR3 consists of 13 residues. The V segment lost 3 bases and the J segment 0 bases; nucleotides outside the gene matches: 2. Germline-derived CDR1 and CDR2 are DFQATT and SNEGSKA (reference sequence). In DNA form, the CDR3 reads TGCAGTGCTAGTGCTAGCGGCTCCTACGAGCAGTACTTC. Protein sequence: CSASASGSYEQYF.

The chain employs TRBV15 and TRBJ2-1, with a weak D call TRBD1 (6 bases). The germline CDR1 and CDR2 sequences are LNHNV and YYDKDF (reference sequence). There are 11 residues in the CDR3. With 0 bases removed from V and 15 bases from J, the gap between germline ends came to 9 bases. The CDR3 here is CATSREGAWFF. The CDR3 DNA follows: TGTGCCACCAGCAGAGAGGGGGCCTGGTTCTTC.

The V call is TRBV28, the J call TRBJ2-7; no clear D. V was clipped by 3 bases and J by 2 bases, with 5 bases between them. The CDR3 runs 12 residues. CDR1 and CDR2 from the germline V gene are MDHEN and SYDVKM. CDR3: CASSLAPYEQYF. CDR3 in DNA: TGTGCCAGCAGTTTGGCCCCCTACGAGCAGTACTTC.

The chain carries TRBV4-2 and TRBJ2-7; D tentatively reads TRBD1 or TRBD2 (5 bases each). The V gene's germline CDR1 is LGHNA and CDR2 YNFKEQ. V was pared by 1 base and J by 0 bases, with 13 bases between. The CDR3 has 16 amino acids. For the CDR3, the DNA is TGTGCCAGCAGCCAAGGGGGCGGGTTTAGCTCCTACGAGCAGTACTTC. Amino acids: CASSQGGGFSSYEQYF.

This rearrangement joins TRBV20-1 to TRBJ2-3; 7 positions agree with TRBD2. Germline values: CDR1 DFQATT, CDR2 SNEGSKA (reference sequence). V gave up 6 bases and J gave up 2 bases; unmatched junction bases: 14. The CDR3 is made up of 16 amino acids. CDR3 in amino acids: CSATDLTSVNTDTQYF. CDR3 in DNA: TGCAGTGCCACCGACCTCACTAGCGTAAACACAGATACGCAGTATTTT.

The genes are TRBV11-2 and TRBJ2-5; possibly TRBD1 or TRBD2 for D (6 bases each). Trimming took 4 bases from V and 3 from J, leaving 12 bases between them. Per germline, CDR1 SGHAT and CDR2 FQNNGV. This CDR3 contains 14 residues. The CDR3: CASSSGGTKETQYF. In DNA form, the CDR3 reads TGTGCCAGCAGCTCGGGCGGGACAAAAGAGACCCAGTACTTC. Full variable domain (rest looked up from reference TRBV11-2 and TRBJ2-5): EAGVAQSPRYKIIEKRQSVAFWCNPISGHATLYWYQQILGQGPKLLIQFQNNGVVDDSQLPKDRFSAERLKGVDSTLKIQPAKLEDSAVYLCASSSGGTKETQYFGPGTRLLVL.

This rearrangement joins TRBV9 to TRBJ2-7, with a tentative D call TRBD2 (5 bases). The CDR3 has 12 amino acids. Germline V gene data show CDR1 as SGDLS and CDR2 as YYNGEE. Trimming removed 2 bases at V and 6 bases at J, with 9 bases between. The CDR3 is CASSVSGGEQYF. In nucleotides, the CDR3 is TGTGCCAGCAGCGTTTCCGGAGGCGAGCAGTACTTC. Complete variable domain (other parts from reference TRBV9 and TRBJ2-7): DSGVTQTPKHLITATGQRVTLRCSPRSGDLSVYWYQQSLDQGLQFLIQYYNGEERAKGNILERFSAQQFPDLHSELNLSSLELGDSALYFCASSVSGGEQYFGPGTRLTVT.

CDR3 in amino acids: CASRRDLSSYNEQFF. In nucleotides, the CDR3 is TGTGCCAGCCGCCGGGACCTAAGCTCCTACAATGAGCAGTTCTTC. The rearrangement joins TRBV11-1 to TRBJ2-1; the D call may be TRBD1 or TRBD2 (5 bases each). Germline CDR1 is SGHAT and CDR2 is FQDESV (reference sequence). V was clipped by 8 bases and J by 0 bases, with 14 bases between them. The CDR3 runs to 15 residues.

The V gene is TRBV3-1, the J gene TRBJ2-5; D remains unclear. V was pared by 3 bases and J by 2 bases, with 1 base between. Germline CDR1 and CDR2: LGHDT and YNNKEL (reference sequence). This CDR3 contains 11 residues. CDR3 sequence: CASSQQETQYF. The CDR3, as DNA: TGTGCCAGCAGCCAGCAAGAGACCCAGTACTTC.

J is TRBJ2-5 and V is TRBV25-1, with D perhaps being TRBD1 or TRBD2 (5 bases each). The germline V gene has CDR1 MGHDK and CDR2 SYGVNS. The CDR3 sequence is 15 residues long. V gave up 2 bases and J gave up 0 bases, with 10 bases separating them. This chain's CDR3 is CASSELSGHQETQYF. The CDR3 nucleotides are TGTGCCAGCAGTGAACTCTCGGGACACCAAGAGACCCAGTACTTC.

The chain is built from TRBV7-9 and TRBJ2-7; 9 bases fit TRBD1. CDR1 SEHNR and CDR2 FQNEAQ come from the germline V gene (reference sequence). The trim removed 7 bases at V and 3 bases at J, leaving 4 bases unmatched. This CDR3 region has 13 residues. CDR3: CASTRDRDYEQYF. CDR3 nucleotides: TGTGCCAGCACCCGGGACAGGGACTACGAGCAGTACTTC.

The chain joins TRBV5-1 to TRBJ1-1; D is undetermined. The ends were cut back, 5 bases at V and 1 base at J, with 12 bases in the middle. The CDR3 runs to 14 residues. Germline CDR1 reads SGHRS; CDR2 reads YFSETQ. The DNA for the CDR3 is TGCGCCAGCAGGGCAGGAATTACGAACACTGAAGCTTTCTTT. Its translation is CASRAGITNTEAFF.

This clonotype came up a few times. The genes are TRBV21-1 and TRBJ1-2; the table names TRBD1, a call not compared with the DNA. TRBV21-1 is deemed a pseudogene. The CDR3 has 12 amino acids. The CDR3, as DNA: TGTGCCAGCAGCAGGGACGGCTATGGCTACACCTTC. This codes for CASSRDGYGYTF.

The chain has TRBV6-1 and TRBJ2-5; perhaps TRBD2 as D (6 bases). Germline-derived CDR1 and CDR2 are MNHNS and SASEGT. Deletions cut 3 bases from V and 4 bases from J, with 6 bases between. The CDR3 length is 12 residues. CDR3 in amino acids: CASSEEGETQYF. As DNA, the CDR3 is TGTGCCAGCAGTGAGGAGGGAGAGACCCAGTACTTC.

The chain carries TRBV4-2 and TRBJ1-1; 9 nucleotides line up with TRBD1. This CDR3 comprises 12 residues. Per germline, CDR1 LGHNA and CDR2 YNFKEQ. V was pared by 7 bases and J by 11 bases, with 8 bases of the junction left unmatched. The CDR3, as DNA: TGTGCCAGCACGACGGACAGGGGAAGGGCTTTCTTT. Its translation is CASTTDRGRAFF.

This CDR3 reads CATSDPDRVYGYTF. In nucleotides, the CDR3 is TGTGCCACCAGTGATCCCGACAGGGTCTATGGCTACACCTTC. The V call is TRBV24-1, the J call TRBJ1-2; 7 bases fit TRBD1. The CDR3 has 14 residues. J gave up 4 bases and V 3 bases, and 4 bases lay outside the gene matches. Per germline, CDR1 KGHDR and CDR2 SFDVKD.

The chain links TRBV27 to TRBJ2-1, with D unclear. Per the germline V gene, CDR1 is MNHEY and CDR2 is SMNVEV (reference sequence). Trimming cost V 3 bases and J 2 bases, with 11 bases left between them. CDR3 length equals 15 residues. The CDR3 is CASSLMATAYNEQFF. The CDR3 DNA reads as TGTGCCAGCAGTTTGATGGCCACAGCCTACAATGAGCAGTTCTTC.

This clonotype was seen a single time. The V call is TRBV6-6, the J call TRBJ2-1, with 7 bases lining up with TRBD1. The CDR3 has 14 amino acids. The ends lost 6 bases at V and 6 bases at J; junction bases unmatched: 8. Germline V gene lookup returns CDR1 MNHNY and CDR2 SVGAGI (reference sequence). This CDR3 reads CASSSRDRFNEQFF. In DNA, the CDR3 is TGTGCCAGCAGCAGCCGGGACAGATTCAATGAGCAGTTCTTC.

This clonotype came up once. The chain has TRBV3-1 and TRBJ2-2, with D possibly TRBD1 on 5 matching bases. The V gene's germline CDR1 is LGHDT and CDR2 YNNKEL (reference sequence). This CDR3 is 15 amino acids long. Trimming removed 0 bases at V and 4 bases at J, with 9 bases between. CDR3 sequence (DNA): TGTGCCAGCAGCCAAGACGCCAGGGCCACCGGGGAGCTGTTTTTT. This gives the protein CASSQDARATGELFF.

The CDR3 region is CASQTGGADGYTF. The CDR3 DNA reads TGTGCCAGCCAAACGGGGGGGGCGGATGGCTACACCTTC. J is TRBJ1-2 and V is TRBV7-9, with D maybe TRBD1 (6 bases). The CDR3 length is 13 residues. The germline gives CDR1 SEHNR, CDR2 FQNEAQ (reference sequence). Between the trimmed V and J ends, which lost 8 bases and 6 bases, there was a span of 16 bases.